This T cell receptor beta chain is drawn from a study of T cells in Graves' hyperthyroidism and ophthalmopathy. Study outcomes and limitations: It was a median around 6 months before onset that the model predicted ophthalmopathy. Appearing also in blood were most of the thyroid clonotypes expanded above 0.001.

Trimming cost V 5 bases and J 1 base, with 11 bases left between them. The CDR3 has 13 residues. CDR1 is DFQATT and CDR2 is SNEGSKA in the germline V gene (reference sequence). This clonotype was counted at least ten times. Its antigen is not known. The source material, RNA transcripts, was used to amplify TCR beta CDR3 regions. HTBI primers were employed in a first-round RT-PCR of the TCR CDR3. MiXCR was run by TCRdb on the multiplex PCR reads, yielding one entry per CDR3 protein. The sample consists of more than 650,000 distinct CDR3 sequences, around 15% of them appearing once. Absent ophthalmopathy progression within 18 months defined stable Graves' hyperthyroidism. The PBMCs were sourced from fresh peripheral blood (approximately 9.6 ml).

Specimen: blood. This chain connects TRBV20-1 to TRBJ1-1, with D possibly being TRBD1 (6 bases). This receptor was obtained from a woman aged 18-35 years with Graves' hyperthyroidism. CDR3 in DNA: TGCAGTGCTCCGTGGGGGGCGAACACTGAAGCTTTCTTT. Its protein product is CSAPWGANTEAFF.